This T cell receptor beta chain appears in the sequencing data of a study of OX40 agonist ivuxolimab in advanced cancers. Turning to the study itself: Clinicians treated patients with ivuxolimab, an agonistic anti-OX40 (CD134) antibody. Every 2 weeks, patients got intravenous ivuxolimab at one of six dose levels (0.01-10 mg/kg). Overall study results and limits: More expanded clones were found, on average, in CD8+ than in CD4+ T cells. In the 0.1 to 3.0 mg/kg range, CD4+ and CD8+ blood T cells had expanded clonally by week 6.

Comment on this clone: The antigen is undetermined.

The assay was immunoSEQ multiplex PCR, and TCRdb's table has in-frame clones only and misses some. The repertoire consists of tens of thousands of clones, with roughly 89% occurring once and the leading ten covering 15% to 25%. The junction had 1 base not matched to a gene; V was cut back by 2 bases and J by 2 bases. The CDR3 is made up of 15 amino acids. Germline CDR1 is MRHNA and CDR2 is SNTAGT. The sequence came from an adult with an advanced solid tumor such as melanoma, head and neck, liver or kidney cancer. The chain links TRBV6-4 to TRBJ2-3; 10 nucleotides line up with TRBD2. The sample consisted of CD4+ or CD8+ T cells sorted from blood, taken in a trial of the OX40 agonist ivuxolimab. The CDR3 spells CASSDSGGATDTQYF. The CDR3 DNA reads TGTGCCAGCAGTGACAGCGGGGGGGCCACAGATACGCAGTATTTT.